This TCR beta chain was retrieved from a study of cytomegalovirus exposure and HLA in healthy donors. In the PCR, 60 Vbeta and 13 Jbeta primers were used. Profiled with immunoSEQ multiplex PCR; TCRdb holds only in-frame clones, not every one. The table lists roughly 200,000 clones, roughly 80% of them singletons, with around 1.6% in the top ten. Trimming at V came to 3 bases and at J to 6 bases, leaving 5 bases not matched to a gene. CDR1 SGHTA and CDR2 FQGNSA come from the germline V gene. The CDR3 loop spans 16 amino acids. The clonotype comes from a man in his fifties or sixties in good health and CMV-seronegative. Sequenced material: PBMCs. The chain joins TRBV7-2 to TRBJ2-3; 14 positions agree with TRBD2. The CDR3 DNA is TGTGCCAGCAGCTTGCAGACTAGCGGGGGGGCGGATACGCAGTATTTT. Protein sequence: CASSLQTSGGADTQYF.